These 15 T cell receptor beta chains were sequenced from one sample in a study of CD8 T cells in Susac syndrome. Random hexamers were used to reverse transcribe an amount of about 0.5 to 1 ug RNA. TCRdb fed the immunoSEQ multiplex PCR reads into MiXCR, producing one record per CDR3 protein. The sample has some 450,000 distinct CDR3 sequences; 85% to 90% are singletons. Sequencing was performed on CD8+ T cells from PBMCs. The receptor set was obtained from a human donor with multiple sclerosis.

A few counts support this clonotype. The DNA of the CDR3 is TGTGCCAGCAGCCCCGGACAGGTTTCACGGGACGAGCAGTACTTC. Translating it yields CASSPGQVSRDEQYF. The genes are TRBV9 and TRBJ2-7, with TRBD1 identical over 7 bases. Germline CDR1 reads SGDLS; CDR2 reads YYNGEE. V lost 4 bases to trimming and J lost 5 bases; unmatched junction nucleotides: 12. The CDR3 covers 15 residues.

This clonotype was counted only a few times. The chain employs TRBV7-9 and TRBJ2-7; 7 bases map to TRBD1. Germline V gene sequence: CDR1 SEHNR, CDR2 FQNEAQ (reference sequence). CDR3 length: 14 amino acids. V dropped 5 bases and J dropped 3; count of bases not matched to a gene: 7. CDR3 coding DNA: TGTGCCAGCAGCCTACCCGGACAGGTCTACGAGCAGTACTTC. This translates into CASSLPGQVYEQYF.

This clonotype was picked up a small number of times. The rearrangement joins TRBV2 to TRBJ2-3; D remains unclear. The CDR3 has 13 residues. Trimming pared 1 base from V and 0 bases from J, leaving 2 bases between. Germline CDR1 and CDR2: SNHLY and FYNNEI. The CDR3 spells CASSEGSTDTQYF. The CDR3 DNA reads TGTGCCAGCAGTGAAGGGAGCACAGATACGCAGTATTTT.

This clonotype was seen just once. The chain is built from TRBV27 and TRBJ2-1, with 8 bases lining up with TRBD1. CDR3 length: 14 amino acids. V lost 6 bases, J lost 6 bases, and 7 bases stayed unmatched. Looked up from germline, CDR1 is MNHEY and CDR2 is SMNVEV (reference sequence). DNA of the CDR3: TGTGCCAGCAGCCAGCAGGGGGCAGGCAATGAGCAGTTCTTC. Encoded protein: CASSQQGAGNEQFF.

V gene TRBV5-5 combines with J gene TRBJ1-1; D gene ambiguous. The CDR3 loop spans 16 amino acids. Trimming stripped 1 base from V and 0 bases from J, with 13 bases between. Germline V gene sequence: CDR1 SGHKS, CDR2 YYEKEE (reference sequence). The CDR3 region has the DNA TGTGCCAGCAGCTTGTCCATCGGATTCATGAACACTGAAGCTTTCTTT. Protein sequence: CASSLSIGFMNTEAFF.

This rearrangement joins TRBV7-8 to TRBJ2-1; no reliable D call. V shed 2 bases and J shed 0 bases, with 8 bases lying between them. The CDR3 consists of 15 residues. The germline V gene encodes CDR1 SGHVS and CDR2 FQNEAQ. This CDR3 reads CASSLFASSYNEQFF. In DNA form, the CDR3 reads TGTGCCAGCAGCTTATTTGCGAGCTCCTACAATGAGCAGTTCTTC. The complete variable domain, with remaining parts taken from reference TRBV7-8 and TRBJ2-1, reads GAGVSQSPRYKVAKRGQDVALRCDPISGHVSLFWYQQALGQGPEFLTYFQNEAQLDKSGLPSDRFFAERPEGSVSTLKIQRTQQEDSAVYLCASSLFASSYNEQFFGPGTRLTVL.

This clonotype has a handful of counts. The rearrangement links TRBV2 to TRBJ2-3; D call uncertain. The germline CDR1 and CDR2 sequences are SNHLY and FYNNEI. The CDR3 runs 14 residues. V lost 4 bases and J lost 0, with 8 bases in between. The CDR3 DNA follows: TGTGCCAGCAGTGGGTGGGCTAGCACAGATACGCAGTATTTT. It is translated as CASSGWASTDTQYF.

The table lists this clonotype with a few counts. The gene calls are TRBV12-3 or TRBV12-4 and TRBJ1-1; no firm D call. This CDR3 region has 14 residues. V lost 2 bases and J 1 base, leaving 8 bases between the germline ends. CDR3 in amino acids: CASSLTRGNTEAFF. The CDR3 DNA reads as TGTGCCAGCAGTTTAACCCGCGGGAACACTGAAGCTTTCTTT.

The chain has TRBV7-4 and TRBJ1-2; possibly TRBD1 for D (5 bases). Germline-derived CDR1 and CDR2 are SGHVT and SQSDAQ. V lost 1 base and J 8 bases, leaving 23 bases between the germline ends. This CDR3 has 17 residues. The CDR3 reads CASSLDGPGPKGSGYTF. CDR3 DNA sequence: TGTGCCAGCAGCTTAGATGGACCGGGACCTAAGGGATCCGGCTACACCTTC.

V gene TRBV5-6 combines with J gene TRBJ1-4, with TRBD1 as a possible D gene (6 bases). Germline-derived CDR1 and CDR2 are SGHDT and YYEEEE. V dropped 7 bases and J dropped 5 bases, with 18 bases sitting between them. The CDR3 has 15 residues. The CDR3 spells CASDSWTDSNEKLFF. CDR3 coding DNA: TGTGCCAGCGATTCTTGGACAGATAGCAATGAAAAACTGTTTTTT.

The J gene is TRBJ2-1, the V gene TRBV5-1, with TRBD1 matching 9 bases. The V segment lost 6 bases and the J segment 2 bases; nucleotides outside the gene matches: 6. The CDR3 is made up of 15 amino acids. In germline, CDR1 is SGHRS, CDR2 YFSETQ. CDR3 bases: TGCGCCAGCAACCAAGGGACAGGGCCCTACAATGAGCAGTTCTTC. It specifies CASNQGTGPYNEQFF.

This chain links TRBV7-8 with TRBJ2-3; D gene unclear. The CDR3 runs 14 residues. CDR1 SGHVS and CDR2 FQNEAQ come from the germline V gene. V was clipped by 1 base and J by 2 bases, with 7 bases between them. The CDR3 region has the DNA TGTGCCAGCAGCTTAGGAGCCTACACAGATACGCAGTATTTT. This gives the protein CASSLGAYTDTQYF.

The chain recombines TRBV7-2 with TRBJ1-4; D not resolved. The CDR3 sequence is 20 residues long. Per the germline V gene, CDR1 is SGHTA and CDR2 is FQGNSA. V lost 1 base and J lost 3, with 24 bases in between. Here the CDR3 reads CASSLVARGCERMSNEKLFF. The CDR3 nucleotides read TGTGCCAGCAGCTTAGTCGCGCGTGGTTGTGAGAGGATGTCTAATGAAAAACTGTTTTTT.

The chain combines TRBV19 with TRBJ2-1; D ambiguous. V shed 5 bases and J shed 4 bases, with 12 bases lying between them. CDR1 and CDR2 from the germline V gene are LNHDA and SQIVND (reference sequence). CDR3 length: 14 amino acids. For the CDR3, the DNA is TGTGCCAGTAGTCCCCGACTCGTTTACAATGAGCAGTTCTTC. Protein sequence: CASSPRLVYNEQFF.

The chain has TRBV12-3 or TRBV12-4 and TRBJ2-5, with 8 positions matching TRBD1. The CDR3 contains 15 residues. Germline trimming cut 5 bases from V and 2 bases from J; bases unmatched to any gene: 7. This CDR3 reads CASSRTGWNQETQYF. DNA for the CDR3: TGTGCCAGCAGTCGGACAGGGTGGAATCAAGAGACCCAGTACTTC.